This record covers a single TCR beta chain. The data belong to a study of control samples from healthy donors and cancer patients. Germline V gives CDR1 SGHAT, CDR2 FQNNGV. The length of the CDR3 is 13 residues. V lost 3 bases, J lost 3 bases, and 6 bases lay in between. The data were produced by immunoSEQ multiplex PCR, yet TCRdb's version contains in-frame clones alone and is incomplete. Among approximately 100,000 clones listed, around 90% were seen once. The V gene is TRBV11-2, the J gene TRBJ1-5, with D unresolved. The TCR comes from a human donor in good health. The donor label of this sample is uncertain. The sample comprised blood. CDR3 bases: TGTGCCAGCAGCTTCTCGGTCAATCAGCCCCAGCATTTT. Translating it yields CASSFSVNQPQHF.